Listed here are 27 T cell receptor beta chains from one sample, sequenced in a study of T cells after yellow fever vaccination. Each CDR3 protein is one row after TCRdb ran MiXCR on the 5' RACE reads. The data contain some 110,000 distinct CDR3 sequences, 7.4% of them singletons. The sample consisted of CD4+ T cells sorted from PBMCs, taken roughly 10 days after the first yellow fever vaccination. The receptors stem from a young man who received the YFV17D yellow fever vaccine.

This clonotype was recorded at least ten times. The rearrangement links TRBV12-3 or TRBV12-4 to TRBJ1-1; D is uncertain. V shed 7 bases and J shed 4 bases, with 19 bases lying between them. This CDR3 is 15 amino acids long. The CDR3 bases are TGTGCCAGCATTCCCCCCCCCACGGGAGGCACTGAAGCTTTCTTT. It is translated as CASIPPPTGGTEAFF.

This clonotype has at least ten counts. The chain carries TRBV20-1 and TRBJ1-5; the D is unclear. Trimming cost V 1 base and J 9 bases, with 13 bases left between them. This CDR3 region has 13 residues. Germline CDR1 reads DFQATT; CDR2 reads SNEGSKA (reference sequence). The CDR3 reads CSARAVHPAPQHF. CDR3 coding DNA: TGCAGTGCTAGAGCTGTACACCCGGCGCCCCAGCATTTT.

CDR3 bases: TGCGCCAGCAGCTCTGACACGAACCAGCCCCAGCATTTT. It yields the protein CASSSDTNQPQHF. This sequence joins TRBV5-1 and TRBJ1-5; no clear D. The V end lost 3 bases, the J end lost 7 bases, and 11 bases lay between the germline ends. Germline CDR1 reads SGHRS; CDR2 reads YFSETQ. The CDR3 extends over 13 amino acids. The variable domain in full, with the rest retrieved from reference TRBV5-1 and TRBJ1-5, is KAGVTQTPRYLIKTRGQQVTLSCSPISGHRSVSWYQQTPGQGLQFLFEYFSETQRNKGNFPGRFSGRQFSNSRSEMNVSTLELGDSALYLCASSSDTNQPQHFGDGTRLSIL.

This clonotype occurred once. A much larger clone is a single base away; this may be a read error. The rearrangement links TRBV9 to TRBJ1-6; no reliable D call. V lost 2 bases and J lost 8, with 11 bases in between. The CDR3 length is 14 residues. CDR1 SGDLS and CDR2 YYNGEE come from the germline V gene. CDR3 in amino acids: CASSVDGIDSPLHF. CDR3 bases: TGTGCCAGCAGCGTGGATGGAATTGATTCACCCCTCCACTTT.

As concerns this clonotype: A much larger clone differs from this one at a single base, so this may be a read error. The gene calls are TRBV4-3 and TRBJ2-3; 8 bases match TRBD2. CDR1 is LGHNA, CDR2 YSLEER, per germline. The CDR3 consists of 16 residues. In DNA, the CDR3 is TGCGTCAGCAGCCCCACAGCGGGGGAGTACACAGATACGCAGTATTTT. This gives the protein CVSSPTAGEYTDTQYF.

At least ten counts were recorded for this clonotype. CDR3 coding DNA: TGTGCCAGCAGCTTGGACAGGGGCACAGATACGCAGTATTTT. Translated, it gives CASSLDRGTDTQYF. The chain couples TRBV7-2 to TRBJ2-3, with TRBD1 matching over 8 bases. Trimming took 3 bases from V and 1 from J; bases not matched to a gene: 0. Looked up from germline, CDR1 is SGHTA and CDR2 is FQGNSA. CDR3 length equals 14 residues.

In its sample, this clonotype was seen many times. The chain recombines TRBV5-6 with TRBJ2-5, with 8 bases aligning to TRBD1. The junction had 8 bases not matched to a gene; V was cut back by 3 bases and J by 7 bases. This CDR3 spans 14 amino acids. Germline values: CDR1 SGHDT, CDR2 YYEEEE. The CDR3 protein is CASSSGQGTATQYF. CDR3 DNA: TGTGCCAGCAGCTCTGGACAGGGTACGGCGACCCAGTACTTC. The full variable domain, completed using reference TRBV5-6 and TRBJ2-5, is DAGVTQSPTHLIKTRGQQVTLRCSPKSGHDTVSWYQQALGQGPQFIFQYYEEEERQRGNFPDRFSGHQFPNYSSELNVNALLLGDSALYLCASSSGQGTATQYFGPGTRLLVL.

In this sample, this clonotype turned up many times. V gene TRBV2 combines with J gene TRBJ1-1, with 8 bases that match TRBD1. Germline CDR1 and CDR2: SNHLY and FYNNEI. The V segment lost 6 bases and the J segment 3 bases; nucleotides outside the gene matches: 3. The CDR3 has 13 amino acids. CDR3 region: CASSSDRDTEAFF. CDR3 DNA sequence: TGTGCCAGCAGCTCGGACAGGGACACTGAAGCTTTCTTT. The full variable domain, its missing parts supplied by reference TRBV2 and TRBJ1-1, is EPEVTQTPSHQVTQMGQEVILRCVPISNHLYFYWYRQILGQKVEFLVSFYNNEISEKSEIFDDQFSVERPDGSNFTLKIRSTKLEDSAMYFCASSSDRDTEAFFGQGTRLTVV.

This clonotype was detected a few times. CDR3 protein: CSVTGTGDPGAYEQYF. CDR3 nucleotide sequence: TGCAGCGTTACCGGGACAGGGGACCCTGGCGCCTACGAGCAGTACTTC. The V call is TRBV29-1, the J call TRBJ2-7; the match to TRBD1 covers 10 bases. This CDR3 has 16 residues. Per germline, CDR1 SQVTM and CDR2 ANQGSEA. V was pared by 5 bases and J by 2 bases, with 12 bases of the junction left unmatched.

This sequence joins TRBV24-1 and TRBJ2-7; D call uncertain. This CDR3 is 13 amino acids long. Germline CDR1 and CDR2: KGHDR and SFDVKD. Trimming stripped 0 bases from V and 3 bases from J, with 5 bases between. The chain's CDR3 is CATSDLRRYEQYF. In DNA, the CDR3 is TGTGCCACCAGTGATTTGCGTCGCTACGAGCAGTACTTC.

This clonotype was seen at least ten times. The chain uses TRBV5-1 and TRBJ2-5; 7 bases fit TRBD1. With 0 bases clipped from V and 4 bases from J, the junction kept 3 bases outside the gene matches. The germline V gene encodes CDR1 SGHRS and CDR2 YFSETQ. The CDR3 covers 14 residues. CDR3 sequence (DNA): TGCGCCAGCAGCTTGGTACCAGGGGGAGAGACCCAGTACTTC. It encodes CASSLVPGGETQYF.

This clonotype was counted at least ten times. The V gene is TRBV2, the J gene TRBJ2-2; D tentatively reads TRBD1 or TRBD2 (6 bases each). V was trimmed by 8 bases and J by 5 bases, leaving 18 bases between them. This CDR3 has 15 amino acids. Germline CDR1 and CDR2: SNHLY and FYNNEI. This CDR3 reads CASSLSGAQTGELFF. CDR3 in DNA: TGTGCCAGCTCCCTGTCGGGGGCCCAGACCGGGGAGCTGTTTTTT.

A remark on this clonotype: A much larger clone sits a single nucleotide away, making a read error possible. This rearrangement joins TRBV19 to TRBJ1-1; no clear D. CDR3 length equals 13 residues. CDR1 and CDR2 from the germline V gene are LNHDA and SQIVND (reference sequence). In DNA form, the CDR3 reads TGTGCCAGTGGGTTTCGCATGAAAACTGAAGCTTTCTTT. This gives the protein CASGFRMKTEAFF.

For this clonotype: This may stem from a read error, because a much larger clone lies one nucleotide away. The chain uses TRBV27 and TRBJ2-4, with D perhaps given as TRBD1 or TRBD2 (6 bases each). The V end was cut by 1 base, the J end by 1 base, with 29 bases between. Germline V gives CDR1 MNHEY, CDR2 SMNVEV (reference sequence). CDR3 length equals 22 residues. The CDR3 DNA reads as TGTGCCAGCAGTTTATTGATCCCCCCGCCCGGGGGCGAGGGTGGGGCCAAAAACATTCAGTACTTC. Translating it yields CASSLLIPPPGGEGGAKNIQYF.

At least ten counts were recorded for this clonotype. The chain uses TRBV7-2 and TRBJ2-1, with D possibly matching TRBD1 (7 bases). The germline V gene has CDR1 SGHTA and CDR2 FQGNSA. The CDR3 consists of 15 residues. V lost 7 bases and J lost 1, with 14 bases in between. The CDR3 region is CASTVQGGSYNEQFF. CDR3 in DNA: TGTGCCAGCACCGTCCAGGGGGGTTCCTACAATGAGCAGTTCTTC.

Ten or more counts support this clonotype. The chain joins TRBV4-3 to TRBJ1-2; a possible D gene is TRBD1 (6 bases). Germline V gene sequence: CDR1 LGHNA, CDR2 YSLEER. The CDR3 covers 18 residues. The germline V and J ends were trimmed by 4 bases and 4 bases, with 25 bases remaining between them. The CDR3 sequence is CASSLSRGKGGILYGYTF. The CDR3, as DNA: TGCGCCAGCAGCCTATCCCGAGGGAAAGGGGGAATACTCTATGGCTACACCTTC.

This clonotype was seen many times. V gene TRBV25-1 combines with J gene TRBJ1-5; 8 nucleotides match TRBD1. The CDR3 sequence is 16 residues long. Trimming removed 3 bases from V and 0 bases from J; junction bases left unmatched: 4. In germline, CDR1 is MGHDK, CDR2 SYGVNS. The CDR3 DNA is TGTGCCAGCAGTGAGCAGGGGGCCTATAGCAATCAGCCCCAGCATTTT. Translation gives CASSEQGAYSNQPQHF. The full variable domain, its missing parts supplied by reference TRBV25-1 and TRBJ1-5, is EADIYQTPRYLVIGTGKKITLECSQTMGHDKMYWYQQDPGMELHLIHYSYGVNSTEKGDLSSESTVSRIRTEHFPLTLESARPSHTSQYLCASSEQGAYSNQPQHFGDGTRLSIL.

There are many counts of this clonotype. The gene calls are TRBV18 and TRBJ2-5, with D unclear. V shed 8 bases and J shed 3 bases, with 10 bases lying between them. CDR1 and CDR2 (germline): KGHSH, LQKENI. The CDR3 runs to 12 residues. The CDR3 here is CASTESEETQYF. In nucleotides, the CDR3 is TGTGCCAGCACAGAATCAGAAGAGACCCAGTACTTC.

This clonotype was recorded at least ten times. V is TRBV7-2 and J is TRBJ2-4, with 9 bases fitting TRBD2. The V gene's germline CDR1 is SGHTA and CDR2 FQGNSA. Trimming took 2 bases from V and 8 from J; bases not matched to a gene: 10. The CDR3 spans 16 residues. The CDR3 DNA follows: TGTGCCAGCAGCTTACGTTTGGCGGGGGGGGACCACATTCAGTACTTC. Protein: CASSLRLAGGDHIQYF.

This clonotype has ten or more counts. The chain carries TRBV20-1 and TRBJ1-6; 7 nucleotides match TRBD1. The CDR3 loop spans 13 amino acids. V gave up 5 bases and J gave up 6 bases; unmatched junction bases: 4. The V gene's germline CDR1 is DFQATT and CDR2 SNEGSKA (reference sequence). CDR3 sequence (DNA): TGCAGTGCTCCCGGGACAGCTAATTCACCCCTCCACTTT. Translating gives CSAPGTANSPLHF.

This clonotype was counted between two and nine times. The rearrangement joins TRBV18 to TRBJ2-1, with D perhaps being TRBD1 or TRBD2 (5 bases each). V was trimmed by 5 bases and J by 5 bases, leaving 13 bases between them. The CDR3 runs 14 residues. Germline V gene lookup returns CDR1 KGHSH and CDR2 LQKENI. The CDR3 DNA reads as TGTGCCAGCTCAATCTCGGGGCTCGACAATGAGCAGTTCTTC. Protein sequence: CASSISGLDNEQFF.

This clonotype was seen at least ten times. This chain connects TRBV5-6 to TRBJ2-7; D remains unclear. The CDR3 has 11 amino acids. The germline V and J ends were trimmed by 3 bases and 3 bases, with 4 bases remaining between them. Germline lookup yields CDR1 SGHDT and CDR2 YYEEEE. CDR3: CASSWGYEQYF. In DNA, the CDR3 is TGTGCCAGCAGCTGGGGCTACGAGCAGTACTTC.

At least ten counts were recorded for this clonotype. The DNA of the CDR3 is TGTGCCAGCAGCCGAGGGGGCAATATGTATGGCTACACCTTC. Translating gives CASSRGGNMYGYTF. This sequence joins TRBV12-3 or TRBV12-4 and TRBJ1-2; 7 positions agree with TRBD1. Trimming removed 6 bases from V and 5 bases from J; junction bases left unmatched: 9. The CDR3 loop spans 14 amino acids.

J is TRBJ2-6 and V is TRBV24-1, with 12 positions matching TRBD1. V lost 9 bases and J lost 4; bases outside the gene matches: 3. CDR1 is KGHDR and CDR2 is SFDVKD in the germline V gene. This CDR3 has 15 amino acids. The CDR3 loop reads CATGDRGRGANVLTF. CDR3 DNA sequence: TGTGCCACCGGGGACAGGGGGCGCGGGGCCAACGTCCTGACTTTC.

Remarks on this clonotype: With a much larger clone just one base away, this may be a read error. This chain joins TRBV18 and TRBJ1-1; unclear D gene. This CDR3 spans 17 amino acids. With 10 bases removed from V and 4 bases from J, the gap between germline ends came to 28 bases. Germline lookup yields CDR1 KGHSH and CDR2 LQKENI. In DNA form, the CDR3 reads TGTGCCAACACCCCCCGGGAAGGCAACCTAGGGAGCACTGAAGCTTTCTTT. Its translation: CANTPREGNLGSTEAFF.

This clonotype was counted many times. The V and J genes are TRBV28 and TRBJ1-1; tentative D call: TRBD1 (6 bases). In germline, CDR1 is MDHEN, CDR2 SYDVKM. Trimming cost V 7 bases and J 8 bases, with 14 bases left between them. The CDR3 has 12 residues. The CDR3 loop reads CASISPGGEAFF. The CDR3 DNA is TGTGCCAGCATCTCACCGGGGGGCGAAGCTTTCTTT.

This chain uses TRBV7-2 with TRBJ2-2; D might be TRBD1 or TRBD2, each matching 6 bases. Germline CDR1 and CDR2: SGHTA and FQGNSA. Trimming took 5 bases from V and 6 from J, leaving 10 bases between them. The CDR3 extends over 13 amino acids. This CDR3 reads CASSPRGPGELFF. The CDR3 region has the DNA TGTGCCAGCAGCCCCCGGGGGCCCGGGGAGCTGTTTTTT.